This TCR beta chain derives from a study of cytomegalovirus exposure and HLA in healthy donors. The V and J ends lost 0 bases and 6 bases, in that order; junction bases with no gene match: 19. There are 21 residues in the CDR3. Germline CDR1 reads SGHVS; CDR2 reads FQNEAQ. PCR primers comprised 60 Vbeta and 13 Jbeta primers. Clones were read by immunoSEQ multiplex PCR, and TCRdb kept only the in-frame ones, dropping some. The table shows around 130,000 clones, with around 80% occurring only once. Broader study findings: Highly shared variants forming one cluster were likely a sequencing artifact. Reportedly, HLA-A and HLA-B alleles of most subjects were accurately predicted from TCR beta.

This clone has just a few counts. Its specificity is unknown. This receptor was obtained from a young woman in good health and CMV-seronegative. The sequencing sample was made of PBMCs. The chain uses TRBV7-8 and TRBJ2-2; the match to TRBD2 covers 10 bases. CDR3 DNA: TGTGCCAGCAGCTTAGCCGGGACAGGCCCAAGAAGCGGGAGGGCCTCCGGGGAGCTGTTTTTT. The encoded protein is CASSLAGTGPRSGRASGELFF.